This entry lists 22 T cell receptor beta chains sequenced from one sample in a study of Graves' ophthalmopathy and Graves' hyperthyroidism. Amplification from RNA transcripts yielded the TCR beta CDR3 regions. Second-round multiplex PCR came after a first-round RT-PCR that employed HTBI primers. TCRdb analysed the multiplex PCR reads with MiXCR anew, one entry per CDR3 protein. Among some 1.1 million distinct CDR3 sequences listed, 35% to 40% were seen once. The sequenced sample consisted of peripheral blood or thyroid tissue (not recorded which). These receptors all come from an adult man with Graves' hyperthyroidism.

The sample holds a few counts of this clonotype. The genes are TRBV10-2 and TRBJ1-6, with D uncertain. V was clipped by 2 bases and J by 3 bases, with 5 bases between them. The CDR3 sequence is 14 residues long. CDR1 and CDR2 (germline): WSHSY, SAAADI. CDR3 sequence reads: CASSEPGYNSPLHF. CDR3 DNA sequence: TGCGCCAGCAGTGAGCCGGGCTATAATTCACCCCTCCACTTT.

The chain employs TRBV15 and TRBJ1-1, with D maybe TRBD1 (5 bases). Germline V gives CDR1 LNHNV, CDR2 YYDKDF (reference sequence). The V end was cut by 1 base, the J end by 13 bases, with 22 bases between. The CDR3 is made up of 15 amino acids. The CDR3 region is CATSRAFGGTGGGFF. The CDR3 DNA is TGTGCCACCAGCAGAGCGTTTGGCGGGACCGGGGGTGGTTTCTTT.

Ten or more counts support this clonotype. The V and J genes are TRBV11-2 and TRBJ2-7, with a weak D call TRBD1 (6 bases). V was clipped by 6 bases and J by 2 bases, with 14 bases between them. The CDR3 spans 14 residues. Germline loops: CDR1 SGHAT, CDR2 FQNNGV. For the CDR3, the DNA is TGTGCCAGCAGTACGCAGGGGCCGACCTACGAGCAGTACTTC. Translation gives CASSTQGPTYEQYF.

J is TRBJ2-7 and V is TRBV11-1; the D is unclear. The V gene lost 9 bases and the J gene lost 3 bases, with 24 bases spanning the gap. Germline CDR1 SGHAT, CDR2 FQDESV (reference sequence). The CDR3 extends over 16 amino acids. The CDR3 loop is CASSQVGSARDYEQYF. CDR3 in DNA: TGTGCCAGTAGCCAGGTAGGAAGCGCTCGAGACTACGAGCAGTACTTC.

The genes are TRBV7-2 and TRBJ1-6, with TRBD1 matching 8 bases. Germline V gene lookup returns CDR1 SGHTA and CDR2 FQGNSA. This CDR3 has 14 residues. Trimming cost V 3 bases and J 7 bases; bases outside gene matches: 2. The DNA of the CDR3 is TGTGCCAGCAGCTTCAACAGGGGGAATTCACCCCTCCACTTT. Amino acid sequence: CASSFNRGNSPLHF.

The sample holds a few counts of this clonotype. The CDR3 nucleotides are TGTGCCAGCAGTTTAGATGCGGGGAGAACTAACTATGGCTACACCTTC. As protein: CASSLDAGRTNYGYTF. This chain connects TRBV12-3 or TRBV12-4 to TRBJ1-2; D ambiguous. Trimming pared 1 base from V and 0 bases from J, leaving 12 bases between. The CDR3 is 16 residues long.

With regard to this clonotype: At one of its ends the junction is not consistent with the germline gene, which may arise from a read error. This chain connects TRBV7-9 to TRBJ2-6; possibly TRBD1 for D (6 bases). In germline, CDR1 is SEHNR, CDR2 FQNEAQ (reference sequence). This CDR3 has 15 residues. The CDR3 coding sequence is TGTGCCAGCAAATTACAGGGCTCTGGGGCCAGCGTCCTGACTTTC. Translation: CASKLQGSGASVLTF.

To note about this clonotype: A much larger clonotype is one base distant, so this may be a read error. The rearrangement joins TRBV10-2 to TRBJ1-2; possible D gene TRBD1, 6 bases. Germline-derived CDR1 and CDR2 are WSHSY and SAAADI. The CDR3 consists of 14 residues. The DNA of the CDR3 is TGTGCCAGCAGAACAGGGCCCCTCTTCTATGGCTACACCTTC. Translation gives CASRTGPLFYGYTF.

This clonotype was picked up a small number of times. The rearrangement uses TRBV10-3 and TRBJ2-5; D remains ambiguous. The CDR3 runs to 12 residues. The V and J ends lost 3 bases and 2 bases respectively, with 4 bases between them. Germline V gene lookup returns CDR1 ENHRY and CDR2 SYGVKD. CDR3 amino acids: CAISEVQETQYF. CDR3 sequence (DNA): TGTGCCATCAGTGAAGTGCAAGAGACCCAGTACTTC.

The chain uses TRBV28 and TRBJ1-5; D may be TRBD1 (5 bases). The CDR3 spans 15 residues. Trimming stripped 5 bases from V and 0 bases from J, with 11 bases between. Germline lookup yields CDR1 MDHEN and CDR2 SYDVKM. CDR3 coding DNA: TGTGCCAGCAGTGGGGGTGTCGGTAGCAATCAGCCCCAGCATTTT. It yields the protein CASSGGVGSNQPQHF.

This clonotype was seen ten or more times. Written as DNA, the CDR3 is TGCAGTGCTGGACAGGGATTGGTCAATCAGCCCCAGCATTTT. Amino acids: CSAGQGLVNQPQHF. The V call is TRBV20-1, the J call TRBJ1-5, with TRBD1 identical over 8 bases. The germline V gene encodes CDR1 DFQATT and CDR2 SNEGSKA (reference sequence). J gave up 3 bases and V 5 bases, and 6 bases lay outside the gene matches. This CDR3 region has 14 residues.

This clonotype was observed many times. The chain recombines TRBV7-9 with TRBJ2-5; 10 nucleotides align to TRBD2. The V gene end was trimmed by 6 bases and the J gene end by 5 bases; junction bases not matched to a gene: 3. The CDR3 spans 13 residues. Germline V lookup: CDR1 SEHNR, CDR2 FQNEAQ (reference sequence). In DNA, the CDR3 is TGTGCCAGCAGACTTAGCGGGGGGGAGACCCAGTACTTC. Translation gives CASRLSGGETQYF.

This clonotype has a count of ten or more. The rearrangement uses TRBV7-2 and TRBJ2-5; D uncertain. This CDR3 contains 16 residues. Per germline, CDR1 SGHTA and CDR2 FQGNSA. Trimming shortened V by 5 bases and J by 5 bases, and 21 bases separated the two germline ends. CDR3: CASSRNLVSVEETQYF. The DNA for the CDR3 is TGTGCCAGCAGCCGGAACCTAGTTTCAGTGGAGGAGACCCAGTACTTC.

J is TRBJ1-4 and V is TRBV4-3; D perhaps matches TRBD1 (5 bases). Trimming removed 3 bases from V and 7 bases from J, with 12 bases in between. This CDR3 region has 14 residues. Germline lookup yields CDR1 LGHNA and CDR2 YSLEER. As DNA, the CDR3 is TGCGCCAGCAGCCAGAAGGGGTCAGGTGAAAAACTGTTTTTT. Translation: CASSQKGSGEKLFF.

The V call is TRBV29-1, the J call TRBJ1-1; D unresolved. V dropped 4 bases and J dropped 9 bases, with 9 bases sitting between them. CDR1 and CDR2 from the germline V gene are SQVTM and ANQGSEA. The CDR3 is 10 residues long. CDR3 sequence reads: CSVGGGKAFF. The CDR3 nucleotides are TGCAGCGTTGGGGGTGGAAAAGCTTTCTTT.

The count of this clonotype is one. The CDR3 DNA reads as TGCAGCCAAGGTGTTAGGGACTATCCCCTCTCTGGAAACACCATATATTTT. Its protein product is CSQGVRDYPLSGNTIYF. This sequence joins TRBV29-1 and TRBJ1-3; tentative D call: TRBD1 (5 bases). V was clipped by 8 bases and J by 0 bases, with 23 bases between them. This CDR3 spans 17 amino acids. From germline, CDR1 is SQVTM and CDR2 ANQGSEA.

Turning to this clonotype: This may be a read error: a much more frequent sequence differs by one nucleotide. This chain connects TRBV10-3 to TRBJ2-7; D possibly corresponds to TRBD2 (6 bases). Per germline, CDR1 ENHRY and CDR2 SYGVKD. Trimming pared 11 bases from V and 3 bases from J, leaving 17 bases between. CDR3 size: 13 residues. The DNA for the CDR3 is TGTGCCGTAGGTGGGACTGGCGTCTACGAGCAGTACTTC. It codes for CAVGGTGVYEQYF.

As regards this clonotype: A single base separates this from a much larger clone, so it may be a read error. The CDR3 DNA reads TGTGCCGCCAGTGCCCCAGTAATAGGCACGAGCTCCTACGAGCAGTACTTC. The encoded protein is CAASAPVIGTSSYEQYF. V and J are TRBV24-1 and TRBJ2-7, with D unresolved. This CDR3 region has 17 residues. Germline V lookup: CDR1 KGHDR, CDR2 SFDVKD.

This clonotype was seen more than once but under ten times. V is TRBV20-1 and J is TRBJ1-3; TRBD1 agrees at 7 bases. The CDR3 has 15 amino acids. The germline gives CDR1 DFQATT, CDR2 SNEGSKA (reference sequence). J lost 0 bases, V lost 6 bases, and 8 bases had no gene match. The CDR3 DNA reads TGCAGTGCAGGAAACAGGGGACCCTCTGGAAACACCATATATTTT. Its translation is CSAGNRGPSGNTIYF.

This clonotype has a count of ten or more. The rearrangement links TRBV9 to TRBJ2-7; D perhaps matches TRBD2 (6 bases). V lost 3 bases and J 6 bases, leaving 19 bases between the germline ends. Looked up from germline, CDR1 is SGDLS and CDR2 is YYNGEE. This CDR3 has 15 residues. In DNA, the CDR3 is TGTGCCAGCAGCGCCGGACAACAGCGGGCCGGCGAGCAGTACTTC. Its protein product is CASSAGQQRAGEQYF.

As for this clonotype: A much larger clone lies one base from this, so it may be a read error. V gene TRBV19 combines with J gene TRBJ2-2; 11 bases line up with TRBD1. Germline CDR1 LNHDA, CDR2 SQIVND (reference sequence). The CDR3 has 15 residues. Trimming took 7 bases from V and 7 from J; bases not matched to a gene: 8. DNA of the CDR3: TGTGCCAGTAATCGCCGGGACAGGGGGGACGGGGAGCTGTTTTTT. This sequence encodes CASNRRDRGDGELFF.

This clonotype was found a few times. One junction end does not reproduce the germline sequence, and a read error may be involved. This CDR3 is CASSQDGTDTGELFF. The CDR3 nucleotides are TGCGCCAGCAGCCAAGATGGGACAGACACCGGGGAGCTGTTTTTT. V is TRBV7-2 and J is TRBJ2-2; 7 bases line up with TRBD1. Germline assignment: CDR1 SGHTA and CDR2 FQGNSA. CDR3 size: 15 residues.